This T cell receptor beta chain was retrieved from a study of blood T cell repertoires in COVID-19. At the level of the study: Acute and convalescent COVID-19 samples came from the United States, Italy and Spain. In each case, the material was cDNA or gDNA derived from T cells, B-cell-depleted T cells, or PBMCs.

In the original analysis: Amplification of reference gene primers provided the estimated nucleated cell counts. Assay used: immunoSEQ multiplex PCR; TCRdb lists only in-frame clones, some missing. V and J calls and clone size follow that table, whereas D and trimming were derived from the DNA. The table lists roughly 360,000 clones, about four fifths of them singletons. The CDR3 consists of 13 residues. The germline gives CDR1 LNHDA, CDR2 SQIVND (reference sequence). The germline V and J ends were trimmed by 3 bases and 1 base, with 6 bases remaining between them. The sample taken for sequencing was peripheral blood. The TCR sequence derives from a human donor with acute or convalescent COVID-19. The donor label of this sample is uncertain. The J gene is TRBJ2-5, the V gene TRBV19; the D is unclear. The chain's CDR3 is CASSILLQETQYF. CDR3 sequence (DNA): TGTGCCAGTAGTATCCTCCTCCAAGAGACCCAGTACTTC.